Below are 8 T cell receptor beta chains sequenced from a single sample in a study of technical replicates of blood from a handful of donors. Assay used: immunoSEQ multiplex PCR; TCRdb lists only in-frame clones, some missing. The table has about 44,000 clones, over 95% seen once. The sequencing input was T cells isolated from PBMCs. Receptor source: a human donor in good health.

The CDR3 DNA follows: TGCAGCGTTGTAGCGGCAATATTCAATGAGCAGTTCTTC. Its protein product is CSVVAAIFNEQFF. This sequence joins TRBV29-1 and TRBJ2-1; tentative D call: TRBD2 (6 bases). V lost 4 bases and J 6 bases, leaving 13 bases between the germline ends. Germline V gene data show CDR1 as SQVTM and CDR2 as ANQGSEA. CDR3 length equals 13 residues.

The chain carries TRBV10-3 and TRBJ1-4, with 7 positions matching TRBD1. Looked up from germline, CDR1 is ENHRY and CDR2 is SYGVKD. The CDR3 sequence is 17 residues long. Trimming cost V 0 bases and J 2 bases; bases outside gene matches: 6. The DNA for the CDR3 is TGTGCCATCAGTGAGTCTGGAGGGGGCGCGACTAATGAAAAACTGTTTTTT. Encoded protein: CAISESGGGATNEKLFF.

The chain joins TRBV5-6 to TRBJ2-5; D call uncertain. The CDR3 runs to 13 residues. V was trimmed by 0 bases and J by 5 bases, leaving 8 bases between them. The germline V gene has CDR1 SGHDT and CDR2 YYEEEE. The CDR3 here is CASSLGVGETQYF. In DNA form, the CDR3 reads TGTGCCAGCAGCTTGGGGGTCGGGGAGACCCAGTACTTC.

The rearrangement joins TRBV14 to TRBJ1-1; D remains ambiguous. Germline assignment: CDR1 SGHDN and CDR2 FVKESK. The CDR3 loop spans 14 amino acids. Trimming took 1 base from V and 1 from J, leaving 7 bases between them. The CDR3 here is CASSQGWRNTEAFF. CDR3 DNA: TGTGCCAGCAGCCAAGGGTGGAGGAACACTGAAGCTTTCTTT.

This clone was detected once. V usage is TRBV25-1 and J usage is TRBJ2-1, with D unresolved. Germline loops: CDR1 MGHDK, CDR2 SYGVNS. The CDR3 runs 14 residues. V was shortened by 4 bases and J by 5 bases, with 12 bases between the two germline ends. The CDR3 protein is CASSVIVSHNEQFF. As DNA, the CDR3 is TGTGCCAGCAGTGTAATAGTTTCCCACAATGAGCAGTTCTTC.

This chain uses TRBV4-1 with TRBJ2-7; weak D call: TRBD1 (6 bases). V was clipped by 3 bases and J by 0 bases, with 15 bases between them. This CDR3 region has 16 residues. Looked up from germline, CDR1 is MGHRA and CDR2 is YSYEKL. Here the CDR3 DNA reads TGCGCCAGCAGCCATGCTGACAGGTTGAGCTCCTACGAGCAGTACTTC. Protein sequence: CASSHADRLSSYEQYF.

This clone was seen only once. The rearrangement uses TRBV27 and TRBJ1-2; 8 nucleotides agree with TRBD1. Germline-derived CDR1 and CDR2 are MNHEY and SMNVEV (reference sequence). The CDR3 is made up of 15 amino acids. J lost 7 bases, V lost 2 bases, and 9 bases had no gene match. The CDR3 protein is CASSLSKTGEGGYTF. Here the CDR3 DNA reads TGTGCCAGCAGTTTAAGTAAGACAGGGGAGGGTGGCTACACCTTC.

The V call is TRBV5-4, the J call TRBJ1-1; no reliable D call. The germline V gene encodes CDR1 SGHNT and CDR2 YYREEE (reference sequence). V lost 0 bases and J 1 base, leaving 10 bases between the germline ends. This CDR3 comprises 15 residues. The CDR3 DNA reads as TGTGCCAGCAGCTTGGAAGCGCGGGCGAACACTGAAGCTTTCTTT. This gives the protein CASSLEARANTEAFF.